The following is a T cell receptor beta chain sequence with its context. Its target is not known. This record comes from a study of cytomegalovirus exposure and HLA in healthy donors. Study-wide points: A later analysis appeared to link common viral pathogens to several of the most significant clusters.

The PCR was carried out with 60 Vbeta primers and 13 Jbeta primers. Sequencing was performed with immunoSEQ multiplex PCR; in TCRdb, only in-frame clones are kept and a portion is missing. The sample has about 110,000 clones, more than 65% seen once. Per germline, CDR1 SGDLS and CDR2 YYNGEE. V was pared by 4 bases and J by 0 bases, with 13 bases between. This CDR3 region has 16 residues. The rearrangement uses TRBV9 and TRBJ2-2; D is perhaps TRBD1 (7 bases). The sequenced sample was PBMCs. This TCR was recovered from a man aged 25-45 years in good health and CMV-seronegative. CDR3 nucleotide sequence: TGTGCCAGCAGCCCAGGGGGGCAGCCGAACACCGGGGAGCTGTTTTTT. Translated: CASSPGGQPNTGELFF.